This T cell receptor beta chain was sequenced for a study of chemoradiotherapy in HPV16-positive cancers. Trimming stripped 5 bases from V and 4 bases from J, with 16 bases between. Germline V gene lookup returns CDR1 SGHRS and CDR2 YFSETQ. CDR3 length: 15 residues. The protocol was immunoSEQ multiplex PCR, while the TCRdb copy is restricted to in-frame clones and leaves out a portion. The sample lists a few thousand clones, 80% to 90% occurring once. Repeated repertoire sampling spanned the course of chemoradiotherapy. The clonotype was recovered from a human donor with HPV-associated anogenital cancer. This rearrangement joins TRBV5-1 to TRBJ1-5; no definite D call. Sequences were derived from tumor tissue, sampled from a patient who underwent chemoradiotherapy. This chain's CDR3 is CASSLDGRSNQPQHF. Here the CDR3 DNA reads TGCGCCAGCAGTCTGGATGGGAGGTCAAATCAGCCCCAGCATTTT.